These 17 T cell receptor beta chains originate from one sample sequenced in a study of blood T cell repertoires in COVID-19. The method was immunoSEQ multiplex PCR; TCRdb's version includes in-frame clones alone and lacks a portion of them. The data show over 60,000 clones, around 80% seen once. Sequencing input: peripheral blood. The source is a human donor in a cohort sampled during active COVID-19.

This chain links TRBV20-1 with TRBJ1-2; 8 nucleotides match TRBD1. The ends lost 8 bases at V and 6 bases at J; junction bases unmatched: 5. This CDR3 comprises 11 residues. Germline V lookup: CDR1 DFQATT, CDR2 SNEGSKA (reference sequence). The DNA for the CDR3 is TGCAGTATTGAGGGACAGGATGGCTACACCTTC. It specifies CSIEGQDGYTF.

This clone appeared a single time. CDR3 in DNA: TGTGCCATCAGTGACTTAAAGCCCGAGTACCCCCCAGATACGCAGTATTTT. Protein sequence: CAISDLKPEYPPDTQYF. The V and J genes are TRBV10-3 and TRBJ2-3; no clear D gene. The V end was cut by 3 bases, the J end by 4 bases, with 20 bases between. In germline, CDR1 is ENHRY, CDR2 SYGVKD. The CDR3 is made up of 17 amino acids.

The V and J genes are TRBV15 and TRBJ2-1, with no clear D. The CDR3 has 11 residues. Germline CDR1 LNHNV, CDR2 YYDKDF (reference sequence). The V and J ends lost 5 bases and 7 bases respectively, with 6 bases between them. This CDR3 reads CATSELNEQFF. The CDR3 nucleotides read TGTGCCACCAGCGAACTTAATGAGCAGTTCTTC.

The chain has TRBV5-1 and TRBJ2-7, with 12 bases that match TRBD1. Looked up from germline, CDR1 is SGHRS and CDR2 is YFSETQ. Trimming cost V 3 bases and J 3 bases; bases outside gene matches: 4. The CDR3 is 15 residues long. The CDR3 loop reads CASSWGQGAYYEQYF. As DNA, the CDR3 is TGCGCCAGCAGCTGGGGACAGGGGGCGTACTACGAGCAGTACTTC.

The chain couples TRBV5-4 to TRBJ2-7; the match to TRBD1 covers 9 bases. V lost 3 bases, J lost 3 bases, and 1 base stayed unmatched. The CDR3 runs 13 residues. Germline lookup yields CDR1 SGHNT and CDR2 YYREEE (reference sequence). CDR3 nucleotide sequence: TGTGCCAGCAGCTCGGACAGGGGCTACGAGCAGTACTTC. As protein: CASSSDRGYEQYF.

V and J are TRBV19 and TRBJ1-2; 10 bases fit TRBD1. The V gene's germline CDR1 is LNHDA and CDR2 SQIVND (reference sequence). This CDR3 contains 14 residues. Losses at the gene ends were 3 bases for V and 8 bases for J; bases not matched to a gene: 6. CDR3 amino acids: CASSIRGQGPGYTF. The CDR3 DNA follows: TGTGCCAGTAGTATCCGGGGACAGGGGCCCGGCTACACCTTC. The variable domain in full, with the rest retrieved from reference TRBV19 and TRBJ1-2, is DGGITQSPKYLFRKEGQNVTLSCEQNLNHDAMYWYRQDPGQGLRLIYYSQIVNDFQKGDIAEGYSVSREKKESFPLTVTSAQKNPTAFYLCASSIRGQGPGYTFGSGTRLTVV.

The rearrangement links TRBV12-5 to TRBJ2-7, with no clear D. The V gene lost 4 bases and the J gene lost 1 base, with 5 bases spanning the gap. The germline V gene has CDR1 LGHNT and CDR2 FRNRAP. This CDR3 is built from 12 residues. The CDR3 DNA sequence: TGTGCTAGTGGTTCCCAATCCTACGAGCAGTACTTC. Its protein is CASGSQSYEQYF.

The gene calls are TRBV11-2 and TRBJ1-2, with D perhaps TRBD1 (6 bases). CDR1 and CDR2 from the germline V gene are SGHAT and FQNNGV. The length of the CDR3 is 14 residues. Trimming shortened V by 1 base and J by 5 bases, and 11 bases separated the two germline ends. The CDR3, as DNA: TGTGCCAGCAGCTTAGTCTCCGGGACATATGGCTACACCTTC. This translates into CASSLVSGTYGYTF. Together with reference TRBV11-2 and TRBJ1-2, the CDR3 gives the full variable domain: EAGVAQSPRYKIIEKRQSVAFWCNPISGHATLYWYQQILGQGPKLLIQFQNNGVVDDSQLPKDRFSAERLKGVDSTLKIQPAKLEDSAVYLCASSLVSGTYGYTFGSGTRLTVV.

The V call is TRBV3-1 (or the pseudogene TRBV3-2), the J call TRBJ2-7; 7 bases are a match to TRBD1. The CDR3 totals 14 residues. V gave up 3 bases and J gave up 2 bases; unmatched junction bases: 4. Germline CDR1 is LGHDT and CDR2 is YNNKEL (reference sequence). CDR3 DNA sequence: TGTGCCAGCAGCCAGACCACAGGGGCCTACGAGCAGTACTTC. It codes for CASSQTTGAYEQYF.

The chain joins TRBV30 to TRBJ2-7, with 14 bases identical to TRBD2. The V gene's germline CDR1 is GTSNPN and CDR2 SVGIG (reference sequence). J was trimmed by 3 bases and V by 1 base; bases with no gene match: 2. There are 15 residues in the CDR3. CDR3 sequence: CAWSETSGGDYEQYF. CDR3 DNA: TGTGCCTGGAGTGAGACTAGCGGGGGGGACTACGAGCAGTACTTC. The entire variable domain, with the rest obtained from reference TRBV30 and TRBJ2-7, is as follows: SQTIHQWPATLVQPVGSPLSLECTVEGTSNPNLYWYRQAAGRGLQLLFYSVGIGQISSEVPQNLSASRPQDRQFILSSKKLLLSDSGFYLCAWSETSGGDYEQYFGPGTRLTVT.

CDR3 loop: CASSFSPADSPLHF. Here the CDR3 DNA reads TGTGCCAGCAGCTTTTCCCCGGCGGATTCACCCCTCCACTTT. The rearrangement links TRBV7-2 to TRBJ1-6; D not resolved. The CDR3 consists of 14 residues. Per germline, CDR1 SGHTA and CDR2 FQGNSA. V lost 3 bases and J 8 bases, leaving 11 bases between the germline ends.

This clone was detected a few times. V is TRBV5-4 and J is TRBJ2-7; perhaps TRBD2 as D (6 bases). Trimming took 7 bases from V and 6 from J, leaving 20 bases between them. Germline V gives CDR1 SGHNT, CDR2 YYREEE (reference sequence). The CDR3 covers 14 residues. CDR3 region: CASGTYAGGREQYF. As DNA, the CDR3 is TGTGCCAGCGGGACCTATGCCGGGGGTCGCGAGCAGTACTTC.

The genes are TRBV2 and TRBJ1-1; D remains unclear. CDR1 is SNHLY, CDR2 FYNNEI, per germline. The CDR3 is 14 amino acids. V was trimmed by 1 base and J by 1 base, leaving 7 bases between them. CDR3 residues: CASSEVWANTEAFF. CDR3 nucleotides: TGTGCCAGCAGTGAAGTTTGGGCGAACACTGAAGCTTTCTTT.

For the CDR3, the DNA is TGTGCCAGCAGCGTAGCGGGGACATTCTACGAGCAGTACTTC. Its translation is CASSVAGTFYEQYF. The V gene is TRBV9, the J gene TRBJ2-7, with D tentatively TRBD1 (6 bases). Trimming removed 0 bases at V and 3 bases at J, with 10 bases between. Germline CDR1 is SGDLS and CDR2 is YYNGEE. The CDR3 runs to 14 residues. Complete variable domain (other parts from reference TRBV9 and TRBJ2-7): DSGVTQTPKHLITATGQRVTLRCSPRSGDLSVYWYQQSLDQGLQFLIQYYNGEERAKGNILERFSAQQFPDLHSELNLSSLELGDSALYFCASSVAGTFYEQYFGPGTRLTVT.

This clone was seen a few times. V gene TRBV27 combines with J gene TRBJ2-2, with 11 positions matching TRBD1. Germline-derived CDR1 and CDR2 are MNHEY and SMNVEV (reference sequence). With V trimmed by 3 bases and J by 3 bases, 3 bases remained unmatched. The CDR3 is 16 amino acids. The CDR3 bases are TGTGCCAGCAGTTTCTGGACAGGGGGCGACACCGGGGAGCTGTTTTTT. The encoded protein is CASSFWTGGDTGELFF.

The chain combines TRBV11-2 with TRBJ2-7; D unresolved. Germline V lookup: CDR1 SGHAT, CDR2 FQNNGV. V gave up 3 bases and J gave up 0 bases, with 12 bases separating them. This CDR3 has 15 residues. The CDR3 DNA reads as TGTGCCAGCAGCTTTTACGACGGAGACTCCTACGAGCAGTACTTC. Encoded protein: CASSFYDGDSYEQYF.

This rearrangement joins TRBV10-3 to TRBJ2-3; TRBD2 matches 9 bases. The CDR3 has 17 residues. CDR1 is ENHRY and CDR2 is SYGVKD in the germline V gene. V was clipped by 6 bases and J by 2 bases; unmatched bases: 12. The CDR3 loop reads CAISSGLAGVYTDTQYF. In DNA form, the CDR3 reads TGTGCCATCAGCTCCGGTTTAGCGGGGGTCTACACAGATACGCAGTATTTT.